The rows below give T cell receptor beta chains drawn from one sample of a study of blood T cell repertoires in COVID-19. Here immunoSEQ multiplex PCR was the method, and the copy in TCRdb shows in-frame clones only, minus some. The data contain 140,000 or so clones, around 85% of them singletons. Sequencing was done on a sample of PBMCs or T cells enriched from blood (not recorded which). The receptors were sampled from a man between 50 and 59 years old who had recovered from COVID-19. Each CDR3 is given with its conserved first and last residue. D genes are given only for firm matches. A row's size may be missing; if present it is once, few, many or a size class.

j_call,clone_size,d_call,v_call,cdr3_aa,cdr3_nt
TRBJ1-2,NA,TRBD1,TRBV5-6,CASSFMDRNYGYTF,TGTGCCAGCAGCTTCATGGACAGGAACTATGGCTACACCTTC
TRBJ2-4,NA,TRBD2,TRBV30,CAWSGTSPNIQYF,TGTGCCTGGAGCGGGACTAGCCCAAACATTCAGTACTTC
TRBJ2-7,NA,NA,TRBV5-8,CASSLAQNYEQYF,TGTGCCAGCAGCTTGGCTCAGAACTACGAGCAGTACTTC
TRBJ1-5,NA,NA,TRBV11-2,CAPGLNSNQPQHF,TGTGCCCCAGGGCTGAATAGCAATCAGCCCCAGCATTTT
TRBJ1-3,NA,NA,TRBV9,CASSVVPGSPGNTIYF,TGTGCCAGCAGCGTAGTTCCGGGGAGCCCTGGAAACACCATATATTTT
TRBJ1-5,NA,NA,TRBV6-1,CASSGGGAGGNQPQHF,TGTGCCAGCAGTGGCGGGGGGGCCGGAGGCAATCAGCCCCAGCATTTT
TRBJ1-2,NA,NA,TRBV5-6,CASSFRGVYTF,TGTGCCAGCAGCTTCCGGGGTGTCTACACCTTC
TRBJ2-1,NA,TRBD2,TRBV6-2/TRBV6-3,CASSPSGGLYNEQFF,TGTGCCAGCAGCCCTAGCGGGGGCCTTTACAATGAGCAGTTCTTC
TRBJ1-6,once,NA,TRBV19,CASSIALLQNSPLHF,TGTGCCAGTAGTATAGCCCTCCTACAGAATTCACCCCTCCACTTT
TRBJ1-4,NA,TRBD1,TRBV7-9,CASSPQGASEKLFF,TGTGCCAGCAGCCCGCAGGGGGCCTCCGAAAAACTGTTTTTT